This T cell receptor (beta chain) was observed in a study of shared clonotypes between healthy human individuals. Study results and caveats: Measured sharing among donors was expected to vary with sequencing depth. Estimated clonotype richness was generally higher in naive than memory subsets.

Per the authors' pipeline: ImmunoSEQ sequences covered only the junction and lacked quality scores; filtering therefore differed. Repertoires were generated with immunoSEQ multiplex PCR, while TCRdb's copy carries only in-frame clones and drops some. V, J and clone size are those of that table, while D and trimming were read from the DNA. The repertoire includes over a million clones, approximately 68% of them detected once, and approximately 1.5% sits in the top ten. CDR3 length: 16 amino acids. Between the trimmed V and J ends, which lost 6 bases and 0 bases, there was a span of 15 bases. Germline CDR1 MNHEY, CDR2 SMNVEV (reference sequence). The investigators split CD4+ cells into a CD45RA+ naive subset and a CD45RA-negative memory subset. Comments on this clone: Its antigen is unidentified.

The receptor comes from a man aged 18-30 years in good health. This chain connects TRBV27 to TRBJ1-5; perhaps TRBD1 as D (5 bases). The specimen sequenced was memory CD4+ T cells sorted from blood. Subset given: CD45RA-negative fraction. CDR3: CASRQWGINSNQPQHF. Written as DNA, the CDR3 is TGTGCCAGCAGGCAATGGGGGATCAATAGCAATCAGCCCCAGCATTTT.